One TCR beta chain is described in this entry. The antigen remains undetermined. An approximately 130-subject validation cohort, separate from the approximately 720-subject first cohort, supplied the donors. This sample stems from a study of cytomegalovirus exposure and HLA in healthy donors. Overall study results and limits: According to a subsequent analysis, TCR clusters identified in the first cohort showed a tendency to co-occur across the approximately 110 validation repertoires. Investigators reported over 150 TCR beta chains as tied to cytomegalovirus.

Only in-frame clones appear in the TCRdb table, and some are missing; sequencing was by immunoSEQ multiplex PCR. The data show 50,000 to 80,000 clones, 85% to 90% seen once. Germline loops: CDR1 MNHEY, CDR2 SVGAGI. This CDR3 is 13 amino acids long. V lost 2 bases to trimming and J lost 3 bases, with 5 bases between them. The receptor was isolated from a woman younger than 30 in good health and CMV-seronegative. V and J are TRBV6-5 and TRBJ1-5; weak D call: TRBD1 (5 bases). The sequenced material came from PBMCs. The CDR3 DNA reads TGTGCCAGCAGTTACGGGGCCAATCAGCCCCAGCATTTT. Its translation: CASSYGANQPQHF.